The 8 T cell receptor beta chains reported below all come from one sample, sequenced in a study of T cell responses to AZD1222 COVID-19 vaccine. The repertoire was sequenced with immunoSEQ multiplex PCR; TCRdb's copy has only in-frame clones and lacks some. The sample contains over 150,000 clones, roughly 92% of which appear only once. The sequenced sample was peripheral blood, obtained 28 days after the second AZD1222 dose. The receptors come from an adult who received the AZD1222 COVID-19 vaccine.

The chain recombines TRBV6-4 with TRBJ2-1; D is tentatively TRBD1 or TRBD2 (5 bases each). Trimming took off 4 bases at V and 8 bases at J, with 9 bases between the two ends. Germline V gives CDR1 MRHNA, CDR2 SNTAGT. The CDR3 contains 12 residues. The CDR3 is CASSGPGHEQFF. DNA for the CDR3: TGTGCCAGCAGTGGCCCGGGGCATGAGCAGTTCTTC.

The chain employs TRBV6-5 and TRBJ1-3, with no clear D. Trimming cost V 5 bases and J 5 bases, with 16 bases left between them. Germline V gives CDR1 MNHEY, CDR2 SVGAGI. This CDR3 region has 15 residues. CDR3 in DNA: TGTGCCAGCAGTCCGAGACCGTCGTTGAGAAACACCATATATTTT. It encodes CASSPRPSLRNTIYF.

V gene TRBV5-4 combines with J gene TRBJ2-1; D not resolved. The CDR3 runs to 16 residues. CDR1 is SGHNT and CDR2 is YYREEE in the germline V gene (reference sequence). The ends were cut back, 0 bases at V and 2 bases at J, with 12 bases in the middle. This CDR3 reads CASSLGLEPAYNEQFF. The CDR3 coding sequence is TGTGCCAGCAGCTTGGGGCTAGAGCCAGCCTACAATGAGCAGTTCTTC.

This chain joins TRBV28 and TRBJ2-7, with D unclear. The CDR3 has 15 amino acids. With 7 bases removed from V and 5 bases from J, the gap between germline ends came to 21 bases. Germline values: CDR1 MDHEN, CDR2 SYDVKM. This chain's CDR3 is CASTPLHIKSDEQYF. The DNA of the CDR3 is TGTGCCAGCACCCCGCTGCATATTAAGTCGGACGAGCAGTACTTC.

The gene calls are TRBV6-5 and TRBJ1-1, with TRBD1 identical over 8 bases. CDR1 and CDR2 from the germline V gene are MNHEY and SVGAGI. The CDR3 is made up of 15 amino acids. Losses at the gene ends were 5 bases for V and 5 bases for J; bases not matched to a gene: 10. CDR3: CASSTRTGPGTEAFF. CDR3 DNA sequence: TGTGCCAGCAGTACCCGGACAGGGCCCGGAACTGAAGCTTTCTTT.

The V call is TRBV13, the J call TRBJ2-3, with 7 positions matching TRBD2. The CDR3 totals 15 residues. Germline lookup yields CDR1 PRHDT and CDR2 FYEKMQ (reference sequence). Losses at the gene ends were 4 bases for V and 4 bases for J; bases not matched to a gene: 8. Written as DNA, the CDR3 is TGTGCCAGCAGCTCAAGGGAGGGCTCAGCAGATACGCAGTATTTT. Protein sequence: CASSSREGSADTQYF. Filled out from reference TRBV13 and TRBJ2-3, the complete variable domain reads AAGVIQSPRHLIKEKRETATLKCYPIPRHDTVYWYQQGPGQDPQFLISFYEKMQSDKGSIPDRFSAQQFSDYHSELNMSSLELGDSALYFCASSSREGSADTQYFGPGTRLTVL.

The rearrangement links TRBV5-1 to TRBJ1-4, with TRBD1 matching over 7 bases. Germline-derived CDR1 and CDR2 are SGHRS and YFSETQ. Trimming at V came to 0 bases and at J to 7 bases, leaving 3 bases not matched to a gene. This CDR3 is 14 amino acids long. The CDR3 here is CASSLGQGSEKLFF. CDR3 coding DNA: TGCGCCAGCAGCTTGGGACAGGGCAGTGAAAAACTGTTTTTT.

This rearrangement joins TRBV6-5 to TRBJ1-1; D gene uncertain. This CDR3 has 15 residues. V lost 3 bases to trimming and J lost 4 bases, with 15 bases between them. The germline gives CDR1 MNHEY, CDR2 SVGAGI. CDR3 protein: CASSYTAVGPTEAFF. CDR3 DNA: TGTGCCAGCAGTTATACGGCAGTGGGTCCCACTGAAGCTTTCTTT.